The subject of this entry is one TCR beta chain. This clone's antigen is unknown. Base qualities are not provided; no much larger clone lies one nucleotide away. The sample is drawn from a study of radiation and T cells in renal cell carcinoma (dated by TCRdb to about 2020). With respect to the entire study: Samples came from a clinical trial, in which primary renal cell carcinomas received 15 Gy stereotactic body radiation therapy followed by nephrectomy 4 weeks later. A total of around 50 samples underwent TCR beta sequencing, made up of approximately 26 tumors and roughly 27 peripheral blood samples. Across all 50 or so samples, under 4,500,000 unique CDR3 nucleotide sequences, encoding 2,658,974 unique CDR3 amino acid sequences, were identified. The full study reports these points: The single-armed trial design could not address effects of radiation dose or scheduling on the TCR repertoire. No pretreatment tumor biopsies were available, so the baseline intratumoral presence of clonotypes could not be determined. Top tumor clonotypes rose in blood from baseline to 2 weeks post-radiation, then contracted by 4 weeks, suggesting transient expansion of tumor-resident clones. Blood repertoire dynamics were not followed beyond 4 weeks after treatment.

V is clipped by 0 bases and J by 1 base, and the sequence between their germline boundaries is 4 bases long. Via the germline V gene, CDR1 is SGDLS and CDR2 YYNGEE. From its cysteine to its phenylalanine, the CDR3 spans 13 amino acids. Of all the DNA, just the CDR3 is kept, 39 bases in frame from base 1. The time point label of this sample denotes: baseline pretreatment blood. This specimen's treatment or condition label, per the study, means: 15 Gy SBRT to primary tumor, nephrectomy 4 weeks later. To track tumor-enriched clonotypes, serial peripheral blood was sampled from radiation-treated patients at baseline and at 2 weeks and 4 weeks after SBRT. Every patient had renal cell carcinoma of clear cell pathology. Genomic DNA for TCR sequencing was prepared using the QIAamp DNA Blood Mini Kit (Qiagen). The analyses included only samples that passed all quality control checks. TCR beta libraries were generated from genomic DNA with the immunoSEQ kit, following the manufacturer's recommendations. To prepare the libraries, a first multiplex PCR with proprietary primers was run, followed by a second PCR that added unique barcodes, and a bead cleanup was done after each round. Each sample batch included a kit-provided positive control reaction and a negative control reaction. The final libraries were assessed on an Agilent 4200 TapeStation D1000 ScreenTape, pooled by volume, and quantified by qPCR. An Illumina NextSeq500 fitted with a MidOutput 150-cycle cartridge performed the sequencing, running 156 Read1 cycles and 15 Index1 cycles with the kit's custom primers. The pooled library was loaded at approximately 1 pM with a roughly 20% PhiX control spike-in. The authors' pipeline ran thus. Vendor-processed data were analyzed in R, with a clonotype defined as all T cells sharing the same CDR3 nucleotide sequence. For clone abundance analyses, frequencies were normalized to the 10,000 most abundant clones per sample. Before analysis, public T cell clones were removed, and these numbered fewer than five per sample on average. A difference in abundance of at least 32-fold between compartments was used to define tumor-enriched and baseline blood-enriched clonotypes. A beta-binomial differential abundance model was applied to find clonotypes that expanded or contracted between blood time points. Tumor-blood repertoire similarity was measured with the Baroni-Urbani and Buser coefficient, and group comparisons used two-tailed Wilcoxon tests in R. TCRdb took this table from immuneACCESS and kept in-frame rearrangements with V and J called. Such tables lack part of the clones; where checked against another copy, unresolved V genes explain under half of the gap, and the rest is unexplained. The D gene and trimming were derived from the DNA, and the V and J assignments and clone size from that table. This sample has 130,000 or so clones in its table, and 70% to 90% of those were observed once. The leading ten clones occupy around 13% of the sample.

The sequenced sample was blood, obtained from a patient whose treatment included radiotherapy and nephrectomy. This receptor was identified in a woman aged 45-65 years with renal cell carcinoma. Recombination linked TRBV9 to TRBJ1-1, with no D gene named confidently. The nucleotides read TGTGCCAGCAGCGTAGAACCGAACACTGAAGCTTTCTTT. Translated, this gives CASSVEPNTEAFF.